A selection of T cell receptor beta chains follows, all from one sample in a study of T-cell reconstitution after alpha-beta-depleted transplantation in children. Via MiXCR, TCRdb re-called the PCR reads, giving one row per CDR3 protein. The sample lists approximately 1,000,000 distinct CDR3 sequences, about 29% occurring once. The source was PBMCs, mostly from graft donor cells, collected 360 days after TCRalphabeta/CD19-depleted stem cell transplant. These TCRs come from a boy less than two years old who had a stem cell transplant for SCID, so the T cells may come from the graft donor. Both conserved end residues are part of each CDR3. A D gene is named only where the DNA matches it firmly. A clone size is listed for some rows: how often the clone was seen (once, few, many), or a class if it is expanded.

V	J	D	size	CDR3	DNA
TRBV29-1	TRBJ2-1	TRBD1	few	CSVGQGSSYNEQFF	TGCAGCGTCGGACAGGGTTCCTCCTACAATGAGCAGTTCTTC
TRBV6-1	TRBJ2-3	NA	NA	CASSRGARPPDTQYF	TGTGCCAGCAGCCGAGGGGCCAGGCCCCCAGATACGCAGTATTTT
TRBV20-1	TRBJ2-3	NA	NA	CSATETDTQYF	TGCAGTGCAACCGAGACAGATACGCAGTATTTT
TRBV28	TRBJ2-2	NA	NA	CASTWTANTGELFF	TGTGCCAGCACATGGACGGCGAACACCGGGGAGCTGTTTTTT
TRBV9	TRBJ2-3	TRBD2	NA	CASSVRSGGTDTQYF	TGTGCCAGCAGCGTAAGAAGCGGGGGCACAGATACGCAGTATTTT
TRBV6-5	TRBJ1-2	NA	NA	CASSSVRGRNYGYTF	TGTGCCAGCAGTTCCGTCAGGGGTCGCAACTATGGCTACACCTTC
TRBV6-2/TRBV6-3	TRBJ2-7	NA	NA	CASRETASYEQYF	TGTGCCAGCAGGGAGACAGCCTCCTACGAGCAGTACTTC
TRBV12-3/TRBV12-4	TRBJ2-3	NA	NA	CASSLKGTTSTDTQYF	TGTGCCAGCAGTTTAAAGGGTACCACTAGCACAGATACGCAGTATTTT
TRBV7-9	TRBJ1-1	NA	few	CASSPSNTEAFF	TGTGCCAGCAGCCCCTCGAACACTGAAGCTTTCTTT
TRBV15	TRBJ2-5	NA	NA	CATSRAHPLETQYF	TGTGCCACCAGCAGAGCCCATCCCTTAGAGACCCAGTACTTC
TRBV2	TRBJ2-7	NA	NA	CASSKDSVISYEQYF	TGTGCCAGCAGCAAGGACAGTGTTATATCCTACGAGCAGTACTTC
TRBV20-1	TRBJ1-1	NA	NA	CSAIIGGLNTEAFF	TGCAGTGCTATAATAGGAGGGCTCAACACTGAAGCTTTCTTT
TRBV5-1	TRBJ1-2	NA	NA	CASSLAGSAGYTF	TGCGCCAGCAGCTTGGCAGGCTCGGCTGGCTACACCTTC